This TCR beta chain was observed in a study of neurological immune-mediated disorders (dated 2019 in TCRdb). About the full investigation: Among the roughly 34 multiple sclerosis patients, approximately 30 had relapsing-remitting MS and 3 had secondary progressive MS. Alongside PBMC samples, the set of 106 TCR-beta libraries contained longitudinal samples, technical triplicates, and paired CD4+ and CD8+ T-cell subsets that had been sorted. The study compared peripheral blood TCR-beta repertoires of HTLV-I-associated myelopathy (HAM/TSP) patients, multiple sclerosis patients and healthy controls using UMI-based sequencing. The cohort comprised roughly 69 subjects: approximately 15 HAM/TSP patients, around 34 multiple sclerosis patients and around 20 healthy controls. General study outcomes and caveats: No association of the MS cluster with clinical or MRI features was observed, and the need for larger cohorts was stated by the authors. Expanded clones from different subjects shared no identical CDR3 amino acid sequences, which suggests that TCR-beta repertoires were private in all groups. Phylogenetic analysis grouped repertoires from 18 of 34 MS patients into a cluster of related CDR3 sequences, suggesting a possible repertoire-level signature. The highest TCR clonal expansion was observed in HAM/TSP patients, whereas the lowest was observed in MS patients, even when compared with healthy controls.

cDNA synthesis used template-switch 5'RACE with a primer carrying a 10-nucleotide random unique molecular identifier tagging each TCR transcript. Each sequencing run produced over 200 million TCR-beta sequences covering 15-18 subjects. The RNeasy kit was used to extract total RNA. TCR-beta VDJ regions were amplified with primers for the TCR constant region and the 5'RACE anchor, using the KAPA Real-time Library Amplification kit. Sample indexes and Illumina adaptors were added in a first PCR, after which library yield was increased in a second PCR. The roughly 650 bp TCR product was size-selected on a 2% E-gel SizeSelection system after Ampure bead purification. Library quality was checked on a Bioanalyzer, concentration was measured with Qubit, and libraries were quantified with the Kapa Library Quantification kit before pooling. An Illumina HiSeq 2500 was used to sequence the libraries paired-end at 2 x 150 bp. To increase sequence diversity, about 23-32% phiX was spiked into each library pool. As for the original processing: Quality-filtered reads were processed with the UMI-based MiGEC pipeline, which removed over 80% of raw TCR sequences during error correction. IMGT germline references were used for aligning VDJ genes, and each clonotype was defined as a unique CDR3 amino acid sequence together with its V-J genes. Clonal expansion, Shannon diversity and CDR3 relatedness were evaluated with VDJtools (CalcPairwiseDistances, ClusterSamples), while phylogenetic trees were built in CLCbio workbench. Clones with at least 8 unique UMIs were defined as expanded, with this threshold being based on coefficient-of-variation modelling across technical triplicates. In TCRdb, the public reads were trimmed at Q25 with fastp and aligned with MiXCR, with productive beta chains retained. For every CDR3 protein sequence, its rows merge into one entry that carries the most common genes and DNA. None of the V and J calls come from the authors' own analysis; TCRdb made them. Here the sample has tens of thousands of distinct CDR3 sequences; around 4.5% occur a single time. Jointly, the top ten make up around 5.7% of the sample.

Libraries from unsorted PBMCs were made from 2 million PBMCs kept in RNAlater at -80 degrees C until RNA extraction. The multiple sclerosis patients were enrolled in a US clinical protocol that evaluated disease progression with magnetic resonance imaging. Peripheral blood was subjected to Ficoll-Hypaque density gradient centrifugation to isolate PBMCs, which were then cryopreserved in liquid nitrogen. Via the germline V gene (reference sequence), CDR1 is DFQATT and CDR2 SNEGSKA. From the cysteine up to the phenylalanine, the CDR3 has a length of 12 residues. Of all the DNA, just the CDR3 is kept, 36 bases in frame from base 1. The junction shows trimming of 6 bases on V and 3 bases on J, plus 11 bases between the germline ends. There are many counts of this clonotype. Its specific antigen is unknown. Per-base quality was not reported, and no clone a single base away is much larger than it.

The TCR sequence derives from a woman aged 55 to 70 with multiple sclerosis. The chain employs TRBV20-1 and TRBJ1-1; TRBD1 is a weak D gene call, 6 bases matching. Specimen: PBMCs. Here the CDR3 is given as CSAEQGYTEAFF. The nucleotide sequence is given as TGCAGTGCGGAACAGGGATACACTGAAGCTTTCTTT.